The T cell receptor beta chain under discussion was sequenced for a study of cytomegalovirus exposure and HLA in healthy donors. General study points: In a later analysis, common viral pathogens appeared linked to several of the most significant clusters. Whilst most TCR sequences proved rare, a subset of public TCRs occurred across many donors. Altogether, 150 to 200 TCR beta chains were recorded as cytomegalovirus-associated. Accurate prediction of most subjects' HLA-A and HLA-B alleles from TCR beta sequences was reported.

Turning to this clone: Its antigen remains unidentified.

From germline, CDR1 is SGHRS and CDR2 YFSETQ. The CDR3 extends over 13 amino acids. Trimming at V came to 3 bases and at J to 8 bases, leaving 4 bases not matched to a gene. The PCR had 60 Vbeta and 13 Jbeta primers. Sequenced by immunoSEQ multiplex PCR; TCRdb stores in-frame clones only, minus some. The top ten clones hold roughly 6% of a sample with about 110,000 clones, roughly 80% of them seen once. This clonotype was sampled from a man aged 25-40 years in good health and CMV-seropositive. Specimen: PBMCs. The V and J genes are TRBV5-1 and TRBJ1-2; 10 positions match TRBD1. This chain's CDR3 is CASSSGTGVGYTF. The CDR3 DNA reads TGCGCCAGCAGCTCAGGGACAGGGGTCGGCTACACCTTC.